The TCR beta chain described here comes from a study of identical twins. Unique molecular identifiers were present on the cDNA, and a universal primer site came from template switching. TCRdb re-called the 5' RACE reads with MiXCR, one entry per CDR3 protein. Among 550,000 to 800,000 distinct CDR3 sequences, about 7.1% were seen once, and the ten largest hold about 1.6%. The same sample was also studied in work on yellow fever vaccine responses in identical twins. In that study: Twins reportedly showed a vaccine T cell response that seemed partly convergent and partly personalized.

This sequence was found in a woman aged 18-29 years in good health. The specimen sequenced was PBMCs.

CDR3 loop: CSARDGIMNTGELFF. The CDR3 region has the DNA TGCAGTGCTAGAGATGGGATTATGAACACCGGGGAGCTGTTTTTT. The V and J genes are TRBV20-1 and TRBJ2-2; D unresolved. V was trimmed by 0 bases and J by 1 base, leaving 9 bases between them. The CDR3 totals 15 residues. Germline V CDR1 and CDR2: DFQATT, SNEGSKA (reference sequence).